One T cell receptor beta chain is described in this entry. Its antigen is still unknown. Extracted RNA was reverse transcribed, and the resulting cDNA served as sequencing template. Clones were read by immunoSEQ multiplex PCR, and TCRdb kept only the in-frame ones, dropping some. Of 120,000 to 150,000 clones listed, approximately 56% are singletons. PBMCs, the starting material, were the source of sorted CD4+ and CD8+ T cells. This specimen comes from a study of CD8+ T cells in alopecia areata. V shed 3 bases and J 7 bases; nucleotides not matched to a gene: 4. The CDR3 consists of 14 residues. CDR1 is SGDLS, CDR2 YYNGEE, per germline. General observations from the study: Whereas mice showed it more clearly, TCR sharing across patients was murkier, possibly because of HLA. Clonality exceeded that of normal scalp in lesional scalp, most notably in alopecia totalis/universalis.

The chain recombines TRBV9 with TRBJ2-2; TRBD2 matches at 9 bases. Sequencing used CD8+ T cells sorted from blood. This TCR was sampled from a human donor in good health. The CDR3 coding sequence is TGTGCCAGCAGCGGTAGCGGGAGTGGCGGGGAGCTGTTTTTT. Translating gives CASSGSGSGGELFF.